The T cell receptor beta chain described here comes from a study of pediatric ulcerative colitis (dated by TCRdb to between 2019 and 2020). About the full investigation: Pancolitis was present in more than five ulcerative colitis patients and left-sided colitis in two, and histology consistent with ulcerative colitis was found in all of these patients. From nine newly diagnosed, treatment-naive pediatric ulcerative colitis patients and four non-IBD control children, paired blood and rectal samples were collected. By Pediatric Ulcerative Colitis Activity Index, mild disease was classified in a couple of patients, moderate disease in several and acute severe colitis in three.

During colonoscopy, one to two rectal pinch biopsies were obtained for research purposes. No immunosuppressive medication had been given to the ulcerative colitis patients before the diagnostic colonoscopy. Rectal biopsies were digested with proteinase K before DNA isolation. The Wizard kit (Promega) was used to extract genomic DNA from both blood and intestinal samples. Through the immunoSEQ TRB Survey service, multiplex V and J primers were used to amplify rearranged CDR3 beta regions from genomic DNA. To keep sequencing depth equal across samples, survey-level depth of up to 500,000 reads per sample was applied. Libraries were purified, pooled and sequenced on Illumina technology. As for the authors' bioinformatics: immunoSEQ online tools were used for productive clonality, sample overlap, pairwise scatters, CDR3 beta length, V/D/J gene usage and productiveness. Calculated diversity was defined as the number of unique rearrangements divided by total templates times 100, and Shannon and Simpson indices were additionally computed. Principal component analysis used the R prcomp function and ggbiplot package on Z-score normalized data. Blood-rectal clonal overlap within each subject was quantified with Morisita's index. What TCRdb holds here is the immuneACCESS table cut down to in-frame rearrangements. Part of the clones is not present; checked against another copy, under half of the missing clones reflect an unresolved V gene, and the others are unexplained. The V and J calls and clone size were taken over from that table, and D and trimming were inferred from the DNA. For this sample there are 30,000 or so clones; about three quarters appear just once. Of the sample, 0.9% to 1.2% falls within the top ten clones.

The full study reports these points: Because repertoires came from total lymphocyte DNA, patterns in rare subsets such as regulatory T cells may not be reflected. Two rectal CDR3 clonotypes were detected in all ulcerative colitis patients and were not detected in any of the controls. Blood-derived T cells may have been included in the rectal pinch biopsies, particularly in patients with overt colitis. Significantly higher autologous blood-rectal clonal overlap was found in ulcerative colitis patients than in controls, which suggested increased T cell trafficking to inflamed tissue. Features of the rectal repertoire distinguished controls, mild-moderate colitis patients and acute severe colitis patients, and in acute severe colitis rectal diversity was lower because of clonal expansions. A couple of patients' blood samples yielded substantially fewer templates for technical reasons and were excluded from blood-rectal overlap analysis. With only four individuals, the healthy control group was small.

Turning to this clone: Its antigen remains undetermined. No base-level quality is on record; no much larger clone is a single base apart.

CDR1 and CDR2, looked up from the germline V gene, are SNHLY and FYNNEI. Measured from the cysteine to the phenylalanine, the CDR3 is 11 residues long. CDR3 DNA only is kept here, 33 bases in frame from base 1. Trimming removed 6 bases from V and 3 bases from J, leaving 4 bases between the germline ends. The chain is made from TRBV2 and TRBJ2-3; the D gene lacks a confident call. The sequence was obtained from a boy aged 5 to 17 with mild ulcerative colitis. Sequenced sample: gut tissue. This receptor carries the CDR3 CASSLTDTQYF. The sequenced DNA is TGTGCCAGCAGCCTTACAGATACGCAGTATTTT.